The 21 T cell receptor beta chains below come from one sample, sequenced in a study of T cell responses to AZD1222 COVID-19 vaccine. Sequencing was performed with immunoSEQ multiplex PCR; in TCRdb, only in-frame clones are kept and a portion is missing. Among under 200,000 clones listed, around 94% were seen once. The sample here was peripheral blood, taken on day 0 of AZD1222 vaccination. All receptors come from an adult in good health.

The CDR3 protein is CASSLAAGVQETQYF. The CDR3 coding sequence is TGCGCCAGCAGCTTGGCAGCGGGAGTGCAAGAGACCCAGTACTTC. This chain connects TRBV5-1 to TRBJ2-5; TRBD2 matches 8 bases. CDR3 length: 15 amino acids. Germline trimming cut 0 bases from V and 2 bases from J; bases unmatched to any gene: 3. CDR1 is SGHRS and CDR2 is YFSETQ in the germline V gene. Together with reference TRBV5-1 and TRBJ2-5, the CDR3 gives the full variable domain: KAGVTQTPRYLIKTRGQQVTLSCSPISGHRSVSWYQQTPGQGLQFLFEYFSETQRNKGNFPGRFSGRQFSNSRSEMNVSTLELGDSALYLCASSLAAGVQETQYFGPGTRLLVL.

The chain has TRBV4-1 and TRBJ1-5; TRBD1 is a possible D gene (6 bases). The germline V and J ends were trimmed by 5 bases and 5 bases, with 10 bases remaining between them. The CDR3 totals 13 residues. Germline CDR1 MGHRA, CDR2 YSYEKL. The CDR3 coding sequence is TGCGCCAGCAGCGGGACACCCGATCAGCCCCAGCATTTT. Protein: CASSGTPDQPQHF.

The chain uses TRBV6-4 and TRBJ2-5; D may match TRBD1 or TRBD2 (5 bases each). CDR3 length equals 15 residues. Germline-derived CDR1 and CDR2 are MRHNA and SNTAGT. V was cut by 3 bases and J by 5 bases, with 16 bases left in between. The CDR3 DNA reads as TGTGCCAGCAGTGATCAAGCGGCGTGGGGGGAGACCCAGTACTTC. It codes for CASSDQAAWGETQYF.

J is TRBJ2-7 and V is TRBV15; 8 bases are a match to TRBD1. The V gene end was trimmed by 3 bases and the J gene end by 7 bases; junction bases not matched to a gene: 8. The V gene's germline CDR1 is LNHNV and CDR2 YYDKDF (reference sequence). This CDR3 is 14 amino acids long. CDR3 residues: CATSSGVQGAEQYF. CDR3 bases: TGTGCCACCAGCAGTGGAGTCCAGGGGGCAGAGCAGTACTTC.

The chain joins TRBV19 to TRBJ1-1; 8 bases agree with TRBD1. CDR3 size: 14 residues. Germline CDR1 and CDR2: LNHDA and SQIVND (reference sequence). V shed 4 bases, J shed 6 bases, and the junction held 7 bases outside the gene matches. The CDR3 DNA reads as TGTGCCAGTAGTACGTGGACAGGGTCTGCTGAAGCTTTCTTT. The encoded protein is CASSTWTGSAEAFF.

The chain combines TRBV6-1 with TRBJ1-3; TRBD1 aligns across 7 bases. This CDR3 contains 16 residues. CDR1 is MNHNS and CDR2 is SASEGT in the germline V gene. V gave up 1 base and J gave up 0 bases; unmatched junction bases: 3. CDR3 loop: CASSEETGNSGNTIYF. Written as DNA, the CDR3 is TGTGCCAGCAGTGAAGAGACAGGGAACTCTGGAAACACCATATATTTT.

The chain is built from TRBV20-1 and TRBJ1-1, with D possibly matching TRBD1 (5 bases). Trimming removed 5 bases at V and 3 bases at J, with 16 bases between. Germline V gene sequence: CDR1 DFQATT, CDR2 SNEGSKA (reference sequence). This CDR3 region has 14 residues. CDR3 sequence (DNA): TGCAGTGCTCGTGGGGGGACGGAAGACACTGAAGCTTTCTTT. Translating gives CSARGGTEDTEAFF.

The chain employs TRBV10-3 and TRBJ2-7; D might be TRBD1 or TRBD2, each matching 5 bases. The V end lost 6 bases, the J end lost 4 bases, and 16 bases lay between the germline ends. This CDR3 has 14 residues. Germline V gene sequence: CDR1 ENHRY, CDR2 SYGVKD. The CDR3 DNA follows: TGTGCCATCAGGGACTTCAAGGGGACGTACGAGCAGTACTTC. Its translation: CAIRDFKGTYEQYF.

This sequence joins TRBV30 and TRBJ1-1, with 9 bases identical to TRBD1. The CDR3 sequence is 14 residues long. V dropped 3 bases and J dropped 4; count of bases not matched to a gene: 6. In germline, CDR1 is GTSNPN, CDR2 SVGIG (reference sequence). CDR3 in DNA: TGTGCCTGGAGCCCGGACAGGGGAATCACTGAAGCTTTCTTT. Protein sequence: CAWSPDRGITEAFF.

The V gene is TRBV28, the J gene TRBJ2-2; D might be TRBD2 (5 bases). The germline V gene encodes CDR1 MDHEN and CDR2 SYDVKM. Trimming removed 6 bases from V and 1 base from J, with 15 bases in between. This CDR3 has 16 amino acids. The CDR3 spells CASRRSGGLNTGELFF. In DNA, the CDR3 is TGTGCCAGCAGGCGGAGCGGCGGCTTGAACACCGGGGAGCTGTTTTTT.

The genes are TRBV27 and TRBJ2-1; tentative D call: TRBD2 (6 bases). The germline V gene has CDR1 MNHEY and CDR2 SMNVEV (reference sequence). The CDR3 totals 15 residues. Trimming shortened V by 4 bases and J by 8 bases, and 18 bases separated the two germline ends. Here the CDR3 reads CASSSPYGGPHEQFF. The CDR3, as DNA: TGTGCCAGCAGTTCCCCCTACGGGGGACCCCATGAGCAGTTCTTC.

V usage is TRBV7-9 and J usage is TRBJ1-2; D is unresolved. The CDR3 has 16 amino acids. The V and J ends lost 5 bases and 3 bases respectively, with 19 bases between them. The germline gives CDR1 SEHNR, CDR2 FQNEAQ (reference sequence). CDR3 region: CASSKMVKGLHYGYTF. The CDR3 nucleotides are TGTGCCAGCAGCAAAATGGTGAAGGGCCTCCACTATGGCTACACCTTC.

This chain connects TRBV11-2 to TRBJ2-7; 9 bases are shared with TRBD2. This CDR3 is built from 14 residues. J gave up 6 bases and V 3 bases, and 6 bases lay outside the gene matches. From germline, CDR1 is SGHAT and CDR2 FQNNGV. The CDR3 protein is CASSFISGRREQYF. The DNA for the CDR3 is TGTGCCAGCAGCTTTATCAGCGGGAGGCGCGAGCAGTACTTC.

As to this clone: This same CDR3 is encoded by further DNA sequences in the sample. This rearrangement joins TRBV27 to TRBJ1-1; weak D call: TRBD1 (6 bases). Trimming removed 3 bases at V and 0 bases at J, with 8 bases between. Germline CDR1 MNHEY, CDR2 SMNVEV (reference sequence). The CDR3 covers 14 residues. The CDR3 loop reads CASSLGGLNTEAFF. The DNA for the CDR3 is TGTGCCAGCAGTTTGGGGGGCTTGAACACTGAAGCTTTCTTT.

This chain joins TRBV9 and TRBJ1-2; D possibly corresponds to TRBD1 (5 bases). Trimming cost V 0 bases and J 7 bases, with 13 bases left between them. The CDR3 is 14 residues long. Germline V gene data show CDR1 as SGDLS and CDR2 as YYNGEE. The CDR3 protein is CASSVGVPGGGYTF. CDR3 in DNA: TGTGCCAGCAGCGTAGGGGTCCCGGGGGGTGGCTACACCTTC.

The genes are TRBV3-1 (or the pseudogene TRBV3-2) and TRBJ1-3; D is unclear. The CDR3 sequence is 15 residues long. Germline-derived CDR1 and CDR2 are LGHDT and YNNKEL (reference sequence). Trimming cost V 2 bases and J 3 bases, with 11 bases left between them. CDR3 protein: CASSQPMGVGNTIYF. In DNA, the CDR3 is TGTGCCAGCAGCCAACCGATGGGCGTTGGAAACACCATATATTTT.

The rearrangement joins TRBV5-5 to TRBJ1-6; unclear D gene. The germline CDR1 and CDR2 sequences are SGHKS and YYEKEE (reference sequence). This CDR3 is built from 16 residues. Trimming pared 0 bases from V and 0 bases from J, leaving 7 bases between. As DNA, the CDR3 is TGTGCCAGCAGCTTGGTCTCAAGCTCCTATAATTCACCCCTCCACTTT. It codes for CASSLVSSSYNSPLHF.

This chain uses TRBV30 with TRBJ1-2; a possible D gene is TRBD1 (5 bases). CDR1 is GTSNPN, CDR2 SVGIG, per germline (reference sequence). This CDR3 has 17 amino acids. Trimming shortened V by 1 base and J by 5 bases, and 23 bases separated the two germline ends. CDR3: CAWSAQGPRSPPYGYTF. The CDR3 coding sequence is TGTGCCTGGAGTGCCCAGGGTCCGCGTTCACCACCTTATGGCTACACCTTC. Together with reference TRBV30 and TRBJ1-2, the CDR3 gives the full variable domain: SQTIHQWPATLVQPVGSPLSLECTVEGTSNPNLYWYRQAAGRGLQLLFYSVGIGQISSEVPQNLSASRPQDRQFILSSKKLLLSDSGFYLCAWSAQGPRSPPYGYTFGSGTRLTVV.

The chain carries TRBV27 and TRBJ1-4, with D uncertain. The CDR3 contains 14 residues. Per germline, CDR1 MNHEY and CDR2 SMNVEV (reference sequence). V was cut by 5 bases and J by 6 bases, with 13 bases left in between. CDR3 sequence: CASSSRELDEKLFF. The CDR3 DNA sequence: TGTGCCAGCAGTAGTAGGGAACTTGATGAAAAACTGTTTTTT.

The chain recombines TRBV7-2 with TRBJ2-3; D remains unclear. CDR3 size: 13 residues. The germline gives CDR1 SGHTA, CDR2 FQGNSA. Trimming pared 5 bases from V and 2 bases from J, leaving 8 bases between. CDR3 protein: CASSPTSTDTQYF. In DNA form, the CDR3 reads TGTGCCAGCAGCCCGACCTCCACAGATACGCAGTATTTT.

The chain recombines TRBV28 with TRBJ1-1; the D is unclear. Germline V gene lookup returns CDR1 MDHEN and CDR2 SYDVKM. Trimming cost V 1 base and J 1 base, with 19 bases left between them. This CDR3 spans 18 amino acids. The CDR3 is CASSLYPVGGGSNTEAFF. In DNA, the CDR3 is TGTGCCAGCAGTTTATACCCCGTCGGTGGCGGTTCGAACACTGAAGCTTTCTTT.